Shown below are 31 T cell receptor beta chains from a single sample sequenced in a study of memory CD4+ T cells and cytomegalovirus serostatus (dated by TCRdb to about 2019). Library preparation employed the immunoSEQ multiplex PCR assay. Held by TCRdb, this immuneACCESS table contains in-frame sequences only and omits some clones. Under half of the omission traces to an unresolved V gene where checked; the cause of the rest is unknown. The sample yields about 75,000 clones; just under 80% were counted once. Just over 2.5% of the sample is in the top ten clones. A FACSAria II was used to sort memory CD4+ T cells, defined as single viable CD3+CD4+CD8-CD45RO+ cells. Material for sequencing was memory CD4+ T cells from blood. These receptors were collected from an adult in good health and CMV-seropositive.

The gene calls are TRBV10-2 and TRBJ2-5; no reliable D call. CDR3 length equals 12 residues. The ends were cut back, 4 bases at V and 5 bases at J, with 8 bases in the middle. Germline CDR1 and CDR2: WSHSY and SAAADI. The chain's CDR3 is CASSAGRETQYF. CDR3 in DNA: TGCGCCAGCAGTGCGGGTAGGGAGACCCAGTACTTC.

The chain carries TRBV27 and TRBJ1-3; D ambiguous. Trimming shortened V by 6 bases and J by 4 bases, and 10 bases separated the two germline ends. The germline gives CDR1 MNHEY, CDR2 SMNVEV (reference sequence). The CDR3 length is 13 residues. This CDR3 reads CASSVFRGNTIYF. CDR3 sequence (DNA): TGTGCCAGCAGCGTTTTCAGGGGAAACACCATATATTTT.

This rearrangement joins TRBV10-3 to TRBJ2-3; 7 bases are a match to TRBD1. This CDR3 spans 17 amino acids. V lost 0 bases, J lost 1 base, and 7 bases stayed unmatched. Germline V gene sequence: CDR1 ENHRY, CDR2 SYGVKD. The CDR3 region is CAISESRGGAGTDTQYF. The DNA for the CDR3 is TGTGCCATCAGTGAGTCGAGAGGGGGCGCCGGCACAGATACGCAGTATTTT.

This clone has just a few counts. The chain recombines TRBV11-2 with TRBJ2-1; TRBD2 aligns across 8 bases. The germline V gene encodes CDR1 SGHAT and CDR2 FQNNGV. V gave up 1 base and J gave up 4 bases; unmatched junction bases: 3. The CDR3 extends over 15 amino acids. The chain's CDR3 is CASSLVAGSYNEQFF. The CDR3 DNA reads as TGTGCCAGCAGCTTAGTAGCGGGATCTTACAATGAGCAGTTCTTC.

The gene calls are TRBV7-2 and TRBJ1-6; D call uncertain. CDR1 is SGHTA, CDR2 FQGNSA, per germline. The V gene lost 5 bases and the J gene lost 9 bases, with 20 bases spanning the gap. This CDR3 is 16 amino acids long. The CDR3 is CASSPLQTISGSPLHF. The CDR3 DNA is TGTGCCAGCAGCCCCCTTCAGACAATTTCGGGTTCACCCCTCCACTTT.

The rearrangement uses TRBV18 and TRBJ2-5, with D uncertain. The CDR3 loop spans 14 amino acids. CDR1 is KGHSH, CDR2 LQKENI, per germline. Trimming took off 2 bases at V and 1 base at J, with 8 bases between the two ends. DNA of the CDR3: TGTGCCAGCTCACCATCGGGCAGCCAAGAGACCCAGTACTTC. As protein: CASSPSGSQETQYF.

The chain joins TRBV5-1 to TRBJ2-7, with 7 bases matching TRBD1. The V gene end was trimmed by 4 bases and the J gene end by 2 bases; junction bases not matched to a gene: 9. From germline, CDR1 is SGHRS and CDR2 YFSETQ. The CDR3 has 15 amino acids. CDR3 nucleotides: TGCGCCAGCAGCCCCGAAGGGGGCCCGACCTACGAGCAGTACTTC. Its protein product is CASSPEGGPTYEQYF.

This sequence joins TRBV15 and TRBJ2-5; D remains ambiguous. Trimming removed 0 bases from V and 6 bases from J, with 5 bases in between. The germline CDR1 and CDR2 sequences are LNHNV and YYDKDF (reference sequence). The CDR3 covers 12 residues. CDR3 in amino acids: CATSRDRQTQYF. The CDR3 nucleotides read TGTGCCACCAGCAGAGATCGACAGACCCAGTACTTC.

This clone was detected a few times. The chain links TRBV6-1 to TRBJ2-5, with TRBD2 as a possible D gene (6 bases). With 4 bases removed from V and 5 bases from J, the gap between germline ends came to 17 bases. In germline, CDR1 is MNHNS, CDR2 SASEGT. The CDR3 spans 15 residues. Here the CDR3 reads CASSGSSGPAETQYF. The DNA for the CDR3 is TGTGCCAGCAGTGGAAGTAGCGGACCTGCGGAGACCCAGTACTTC.

The chain is built from TRBV11-2 and TRBJ1-2, with D unclear. V was cut by 5 bases and J by 4 bases, with 14 bases left in between. Germline CDR1 and CDR2: SGHAT and FQNNGV. This CDR3 contains 14 residues. The CDR3 nucleotides are TGTGCCAGCAGCCCCGTGGCAGATGGCTATGGCTACACCTTC. This encodes CASSPVADGYGYTF.

In this sample, this clone turned up a few times. The rearrangement uses TRBV11-2 and TRBJ1-2; no clear D. Germline V gene data show CDR1 as SGHAT and CDR2 as FQNNGV. V dropped 7 bases and J dropped 1 base, with 13 bases sitting between them. The CDR3 runs to 14 residues. The CDR3 loop is CASKPSSVNYGYTF. The CDR3 DNA follows: TGTGCCAGCAAACCTTCGTCGGTTAACTATGGCTACACCTTC.

The chain joins TRBV7-6 to TRBJ1-5, with 7 bases aligning to TRBD1. V trimming: 5 bases; J trimming: 4 bases; junction bases outside the gene matches: 5. Germline CDR1 and CDR2: SGHVS and FNYEAQ. The CDR3 covers 14 residues. The chain's CDR3 is CASSPGTDNQPQHF. In DNA form, the CDR3 reads TGTGCCAGCAGCCCCGGGACAGATAATCAGCCCCAGCATTTT.

The CDR3: CASSKGEGHQPQHF. In DNA, the CDR3 is TGTGCCAGTAGTAAAGGGGAGGGACATCAGCCCCAGCATTTT. The V and J genes are TRBV19 and TRBJ1-5; D might be TRBD1 (5 bases). The CDR3 sequence is 14 residues long. Per the germline V gene, CDR1 is LNHDA and CDR2 is SQIVND (reference sequence). Trimming shortened V by 4 bases and J by 5 bases, and 12 bases separated the two germline ends.

This clone was counted once. This chain uses TRBV7-2 with TRBJ2-6; D possibly corresponds to TRBD1 (6 bases). The CDR3 is 17 amino acids. Looked up from germline, CDR1 is SGHTA and CDR2 is FQGNSA. The V end lost 1 base, the J end lost 1 base, and 11 bases lay between the germline ends. CDR3 bases: TGTGCCAGCAGCTTAGTTGGGGGCGGTTCTGGGGCCAACGTCCTGACTTTC. Protein sequence: CASSLVGGGSGANVLTF.

The chain combines TRBV19 with TRBJ2-6; 9 bases match TRBD2. The CDR3 sequence is 17 residues long. CDR1 and CDR2 from the germline V gene are LNHDA and SQIVND (reference sequence). V shed 5 bases and J 0 bases; nucleotides not matched to a gene: 5. The CDR3 loop is CASSVQAGGSGANVLTF. The CDR3 nucleotides are TGTGCCAGTAGTGTCCAAGCGGGGGGCTCTGGGGCCAACGTCCTGACTTTC.

V is TRBV19 and J is TRBJ1-1, with a weak D call TRBD1 (6 bases). The V gene lost 5 bases and the J gene lost 2 bases, with 21 bases spanning the gap. Germline V gene sequence: CDR1 LNHDA, CDR2 SQIVND (reference sequence). The CDR3 totals 17 residues. In DNA, the CDR3 is TGTGCCAGTAGTCCCGGGGTCGACAGGCAGAGTAACACTGAAGCTTTCTTT. Its translation is CASSPGVDRQSNTEAFF.

The chain joins TRBV6-6 to TRBJ2-3; D unclear. V lost 6 bases and J 7 bases, leaving 11 bases between the germline ends. This CDR3 spans 12 amino acids. CDR1 and CDR2 from the germline V gene are MNHNY and SVGAGI (reference sequence). For the CDR3, the DNA is TGTGCCAGCAGCGAGAGACCGCATACGCAGTATTTT. Amino acids: CASSERPHTQYF.

The CDR3 DNA reads as TGTGCCTGGAGGAGGGGCATTAGGGGAGCTTTCTTT. Its protein is CAWRRGIRGAFF. J is TRBJ1-1 and V is TRBV30; TRBD1 is a possible D gene (5 bases). Germline V gives CDR1 GTSNPN, CDR2 SVGIG (reference sequence). This CDR3 is built from 12 residues. V was shortened by 3 bases and J by 10 bases, with 15 bases between the two germline ends.

The chain uses TRBV19 and TRBJ2-5; D call uncertain. CDR1 is LNHDA and CDR2 is SQIVND in the germline V gene (reference sequence). This CDR3 spans 15 amino acids. V was trimmed by 1 base and J by 5 bases, leaving 14 bases between them. This chain's CDR3 is CASSIADHSGETQYF. The CDR3 DNA follows: TGTGCCAGTAGTATAGCTGACCATAGTGGCGAGACCCAGTACTTC. The full variable domain, in which reference TRBV19 and TRBJ2-5 provide the parts outside the CDR3, is DGGITQSPKYLFRKEGQNVTLSCEQNLNHDAMYWYRQDPGQGLRLIYYSQIVNDFQKGDIAEGYSVSREKKESFPLTVTSAQKNPTAFYLCASSIADHSGETQYFGPGTRLLVL.

The sample holds a few counts of this clone. The chain recombines TRBV7-2 with TRBJ1-5; possibly TRBD1 for D (6 bases). The germline V and J ends were trimmed by 3 bases and 4 bases, with 13 bases remaining between them. This CDR3 is built from 15 residues. Germline CDR1 reads SGHTA; CDR2 reads FQGNSA. This chain's CDR3 is CASSFTTGSNQPQHF. The CDR3 region has the DNA TGTGCCAGCAGCTTCACCACAGGGTCAAATCAGCCCCAGCATTTT.

The rearrangement uses TRBV5-4 and TRBJ1-1; D gene ambiguous. Germline loops: CDR1 SGHNT, CDR2 YYREEE (reference sequence). CDR3 size: 14 residues. The V gene lost 4 bases and the J gene lost 5 bases, with 15 bases spanning the gap. The CDR3 reads CASSPQGGGTEAFF. CDR3 sequence (DNA): TGTGCCAGCAGCCCGCAAGGAGGTGGGACTGAAGCTTTCTTT.

The rearrangement uses TRBV27 and TRBJ1-2, with D uncertain. Trimming left V 6 bases short and J 8 bases short, with 16 bases between. Per germline, CDR1 MNHEY and CDR2 SMNVEV (reference sequence). CDR3 length: 13 residues. In DNA, the CDR3 is TGTGCCAGCAGGCTCAGCGGGGTTGAAGGCTACACCTTC. As protein: CASRLSGVEGYTF.

The chain couples TRBV6-1 to TRBJ2-2, with D perhaps TRBD2 (5 bases). Germline values: CDR1 MNHNS, CDR2 SASEGT. Trimming removed 7 bases from V and 0 bases from J, with 12 bases in between. The CDR3 consists of 15 residues. This CDR3 reads CASTGINANTGELFF. The CDR3 DNA follows: TGTGCCAGCACGGGGATCAACGCGAACACCGGGGAGCTGTTTTTT.

The chain combines TRBV6-5 with TRBJ2-1; 9 nucleotides align to TRBD2. The germline V gene encodes CDR1 MNHEY and CDR2 SVGAGI. V was pared by 4 bases and J by 5 bases, with 6 bases of the junction left unmatched. CDR3 size: 15 residues. The chain's CDR3 is CASSSKQRGDNEQFF. In DNA form, the CDR3 reads TGTGCCAGCAGTTCGAAACAGCGGGGGGACAATGAGCAGTTCTTC.

The J gene is TRBJ1-2, the V gene TRBV15; a possible D gene is TRBD1 (5 bases). Germline-derived CDR1 and CDR2 are LNHNV and YYDKDF (reference sequence). The V end was cut by 5 bases, the J end by 5 bases, with 18 bases between. This CDR3 has 15 residues. This CDR3 is CATSGQKFGTYGYTF. In nucleotides, the CDR3 is TGTGCCACCAGCGGTCAAAAATTCGGGACTTATGGCTACACCTTC.

This sequence joins TRBV30 and TRBJ1-2; a weak D match, TRBD1 (5 bases). Looked up from germline, CDR1 is GTSNPN and CDR2 is SVGIG (reference sequence). The CDR3 totals 11 residues. The ends were cut back, 5 bases at V and 6 bases at J, with 10 bases in the middle. The CDR3 spells CAWGDRDGYTF. The CDR3 bases are TGTGCCTGGGGGGACCGTGATGGCTACACCTTC.

This clone was counted a single time. For the CDR3, the DNA is TGTGCCAGCAGTCTTTCCTCAGAGACCCAGTACTTC. This codes for CASSLSSETQYF. V is TRBV28 and J is TRBJ2-5; D ambiguous. The V end lost 5 bases, the J end lost 4 bases, and 8 bases lay between the germline ends. Looked up from germline, CDR1 is MDHEN and CDR2 is SYDVKM. The CDR3 loop spans 12 amino acids. The full variable domain, in which reference TRBV28 and TRBJ2-5 provide the parts outside the CDR3, is DVKVTQSSRYLVKRTGEKVFLECVQDMDHENMFWYRQDPGLGLRLIYFSYDVKMKEKGDIPEGYSVSREKKERFSLILESASTNQTSMYLCASSLSSETQYFGPGTRLLVL.

Here the CDR3 reads CAISEGGVGNEQFF. CDR3 coding DNA: TGTGCCATCAGTGAGGGGGGTGTGGGGAATGAGCAGTTCTTC. V gene TRBV10-3 combines with J gene TRBJ2-1; D may be TRBD1 or TRBD2 (5 bases each). Per the germline V gene, CDR1 is ENHRY and CDR2 is SYGVKD. CDR3 length: 14 residues. V was pared by 2 bases and J by 7 bases, with 12 bases between.

In its sample, this clone was seen a few times. The V gene is TRBV19, the J gene TRBJ1-1; 8 nucleotides agree with TRBD1. In germline, CDR1 is LNHDA, CDR2 SQIVND (reference sequence). V trimming: 5 bases; J trimming: 10 bases; junction bases outside the gene matches: 6. The CDR3 contains 12 residues. In nucleotides, the CDR3 is TGTGCCAGTAGTCCGCAGACAGGGGCAGCTTTCTTT. Amino acids: CASSPQTGAAFF.

There are a few counts of this clone. V usage is TRBV30 and J usage is TRBJ1-1; D unresolved. V was cut by 2 bases and J by 2 bases, with 9 bases left in between. The germline V gene has CDR1 GTSNPN and CDR2 SVGIG (reference sequence). The CDR3 is 13 residues long. The CDR3: CAWSRVSNTEAFF. The CDR3 bases are TGTGCCTGGAGTAGGGTCAGTAACACTGAAGCTTTCTTT.

This clone was observed a single time. The rearrangement links TRBV28 to TRBJ1-1, with TRBD1 matching 8 bases. CDR1 MDHEN and CDR2 SYDVKM come from the germline V gene. The CDR3 loop spans 15 amino acids. V shed 6 bases and J 0 bases; nucleotides not matched to a gene: 6. The CDR3 spells CASRIGQGLNTEAFF. In DNA, the CDR3 is TGTGCCAGCAGAATCGGACAGGGTCTGAACACTGAAGCTTTCTTT. The full variable domain, completed using reference TRBV28 and TRBJ1-1, is DVKVTQSSRYLVKRTGEKVFLECVQDMDHENMFWYRQDPGLGLRLIYFSYDVKMKEKGDIPEGYSVSREKKERFSLILESASTNQTSMYLCASRIGQGLNTEAFFGQGTRLTVV.